The clone carrying this T cell receptor beta chain was found many times. Germline and junction disagree at one end, which may indicate a read error. Amplification targeted the TCR beta CDR3 regions, with RNA transcripts as the source material. The first round was an RT-PCR with HTBI primers, and the second round was a multiplex PCR. TCRdb itself ran the multiplex PCR reads through MiXCR, one entry per CDR3 protein. The sample carries around 1,200,000 distinct CDR3 sequences, 36% recorded once. This sample stems from a study of Graves' ophthalmopathy and Graves' hyperthyroidism. Hyperthyroidism cases were recent diagnoses of under 2 months' duration in people aged 18 to 65. Establishment of the diagnosis relied upon clinical symptoms, serum thyroxine, TRAb, thyroid ultrasound and orbital computed tomography. The source material was peripheral blood or thyroid tissue (not recorded which). This TCR was recovered from an adult man with Graves' hyperthyroidism.

The CDR3 here is CASSAGQGSYGQYF. DNA of the CDR3: TGTGCCAGCAGCGCCGGACAGGGATCCTACGGGCAGTACTTC. This chain uses TRBV9 with TRBJ2-7, with 8 nucleotides matching TRBD1. Germline CDR1 SGDLS, CDR2 YYNGEE. This CDR3 is built from 14 residues.